This T cell receptor (beta chain) was recovered during a study of T cell repertoires and HLA-DP antigens (dated by TCRdb to the late 2010s). For context, the study as a whole: The study used an in vitro model of CD4+ T cell alloreactivity against allogeneic HLA-DP presented by transduced HeLa cells. Average DNA input was roughly 220 ng for sorted CD137+CD4+ samples, compared with approximately 1,200 ng for pre-culture CD4+ samples. The two alloantigens modelled structurally similar versus dissimilar alloantigens, differing from self at one and nine to ten peptide-binding groove amino acids, respectively. Of the three donors, two were male and one was female, and their ages ranged from the 18-to-29 age band up to the 60-to-69 age band. The study at large found these results: The naive and memory CD4+ repertoires were not analysed as separate populations. Sorted CD137+ cells showed similar clonality against both alloantigens (approximately 0.36), much higher than the clonality of pre-culture samples (about 0.039). Limitations included only a few donors, a non-physiological HeLa antigen-presenting system, and the use of total CD4+ responder cells. Average cumulative frequency of clones undetected before culture was under 40% against one allele and about 51% against the other.

The immunoSEQ multiplex PCR, with forward primers for 54 TRBV segments and reverse primers for 13 TRBJ segments, was used to amplify TCRB CDR3 regions. Deep resolution, with a target of roughly 220,000 T cell genomes, was applied to the sequencing of pre-culture CD4+ samples. Amplicons were sequenced on an Illumina HiSeq System, producing 87 bp reads covering the CDR3. The original pipeline was this. Reads were corrected for PCR and sequencing errors, and CDR3 regions were defined by alignment to IMGT reference sequences. Synthetic template pools were used to estimate template counts and unique rearrangement counts. Clonality was computed by subtracting Pielou's evenness from 1. The Daley-Smith estimator was used to estimate richness. Morisita's index served as the measure of repertoire overlap. Clones found in cultured samples but undetected in the pre-culture repertoire of the corresponding donor were defined as low-abundance clones. In its TCRdb copy, this immuneACCESS table keeps in-frame sequences only and misses some clones. Where compared with another copy, unresolved V genes explain less than half of these, and the others have no known cause. That table furnishes V, J and clone size, whereas the DNA furnished D and trimming. The sample records approximately 100,000 clones, around 86% of which are singletons. The ten top clones hold roughly 1.6% of the sample.

Magnetic bead negative selection was used to isolate untouched CD4+ T cells from Ficoll-separated PBMC, with an average purity of 97.7%. Untouched CD4+ T cells were isolated with magnetic beads from Ficoll-separated PBMC, and a purity of about 98% was reached with negligible CD8+ contamination. Peripheral blood mononuclear cells were supplied by the buffy coats of a few healthy blood donors, who served as the study donors. Each of the three donors was CMV seronegative. The DNeasy Blood & Tissue Kit was used to extract genomic DNA. Genomic DNA from sorted CD137+CD4+ cells and from pre-culture CD4+ baseline samples of each subject was subjected to TCRB sequencing. This clone is a singleton in its sample. The antigen it recognizes is unknown. Nothing much larger sits one base from this clone, and base qualities are not available. This receptor was identified in a man over 45 in good health and CMV-seronegative. Input material: CD4+ T cells from PBMCs.

The base sequence is TGTGCCAGCAGCGTAGACGGTGGACAGGGGTTATTTGGCTACACCTTC. This gives the protein CASSVDGGQGLFGYTF. The rearrangement joined TRBV9 to TRBJ1-2, with 9 junctional bases fitting TRBD1. V ends up 0 bases short and J 7 bases short, with an unmatched junction base count of 10. The germline V gene provides CDR1 SGDLS and CDR2 YYNGEE. The CDR3 has 16 amino acids, counting the end cysteine and phenylalanine. The CDR3 DNA has 48 bases and is translated from base 1.